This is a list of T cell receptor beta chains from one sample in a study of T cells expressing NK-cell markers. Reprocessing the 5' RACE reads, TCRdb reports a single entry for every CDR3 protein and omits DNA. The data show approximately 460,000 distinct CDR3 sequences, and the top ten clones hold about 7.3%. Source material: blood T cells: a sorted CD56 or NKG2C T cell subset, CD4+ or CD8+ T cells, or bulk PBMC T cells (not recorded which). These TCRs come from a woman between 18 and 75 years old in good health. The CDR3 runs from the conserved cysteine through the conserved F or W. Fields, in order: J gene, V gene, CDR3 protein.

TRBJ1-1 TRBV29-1 CSTSGQDLRTEAFF
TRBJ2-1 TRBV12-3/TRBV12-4 CASSPILAGGANEQFF
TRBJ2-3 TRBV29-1 CSVARDLEDTQYF
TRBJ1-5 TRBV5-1 CASSLAPTGGVQPQHF
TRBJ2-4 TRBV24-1 CATSDSTGGTKNIQYF
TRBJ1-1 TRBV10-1 CASSESTGPGDTEAFF
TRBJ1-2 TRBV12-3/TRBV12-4 CASSFRRQALYGYTF
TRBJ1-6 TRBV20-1 CSARKGSTYNSPLHF
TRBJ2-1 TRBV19 CASSLPFGLAGENEQFF
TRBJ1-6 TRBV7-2 CASSSTPGQGSPLHF
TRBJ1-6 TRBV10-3 CAISDDRVSYNSPLHF
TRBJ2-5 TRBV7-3 CASSSDSQETQYF
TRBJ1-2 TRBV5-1 CASSNGQGDPCTF
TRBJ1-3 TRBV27 CASSFSRQSGNTIYF
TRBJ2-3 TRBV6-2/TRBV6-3 CASSYSGLAGTDTQYF
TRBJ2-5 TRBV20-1 CSARLAGGLETQYF
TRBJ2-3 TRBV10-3 CANQGGRDTDTQYF